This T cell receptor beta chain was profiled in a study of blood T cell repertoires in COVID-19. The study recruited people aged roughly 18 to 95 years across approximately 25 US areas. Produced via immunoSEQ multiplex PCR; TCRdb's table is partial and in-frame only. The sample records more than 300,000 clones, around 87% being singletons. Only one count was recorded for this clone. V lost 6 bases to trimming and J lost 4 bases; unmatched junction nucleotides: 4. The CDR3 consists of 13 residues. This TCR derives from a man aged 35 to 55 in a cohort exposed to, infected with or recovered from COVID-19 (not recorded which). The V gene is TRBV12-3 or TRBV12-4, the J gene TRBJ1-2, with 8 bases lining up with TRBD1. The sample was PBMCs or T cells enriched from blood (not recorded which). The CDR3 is CASSGQGSYGYTF. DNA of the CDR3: TGTGCCAGCAGCGGACAGGGAAGCTATGGCTACACCTTC.